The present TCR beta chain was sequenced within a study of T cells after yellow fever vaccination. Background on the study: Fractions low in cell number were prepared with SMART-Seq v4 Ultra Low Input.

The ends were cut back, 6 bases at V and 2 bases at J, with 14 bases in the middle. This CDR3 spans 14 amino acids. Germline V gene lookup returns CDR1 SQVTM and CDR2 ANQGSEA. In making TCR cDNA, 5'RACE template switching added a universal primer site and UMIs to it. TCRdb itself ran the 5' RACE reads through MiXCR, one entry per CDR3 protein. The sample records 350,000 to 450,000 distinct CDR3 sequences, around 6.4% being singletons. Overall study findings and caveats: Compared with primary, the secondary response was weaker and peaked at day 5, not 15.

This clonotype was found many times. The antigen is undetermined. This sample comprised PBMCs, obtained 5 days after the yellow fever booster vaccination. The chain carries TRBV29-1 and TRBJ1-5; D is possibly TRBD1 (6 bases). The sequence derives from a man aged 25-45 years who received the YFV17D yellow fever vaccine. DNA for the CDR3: TGCAGCGTCATACAGGGTTATGGCAATCAGCCCCAGCATTTT. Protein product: CSVIQGYGNQPQHF.